The 23 T cell receptor beta chains below come from one sample, sequenced in a study of molecular identifiers for immune sequencing clone quantification. Each CDR3 protein gets one entry after TCRdb re-called the PCR reads with MiXCR. The sample lists about 640,000 distinct CDR3 sequences; nearly 20% were seen once. Sequencing was performed on naive CD8+ T cells from blood, with Jurkat cell RNA spiked in. Subset of the sample: FACS-sorted CD8+CD4-CCR7+CD45RA+ naive T cells. All receptors derive from a human donor in good health. Some libraries in this study had Jurkat cell RNA spiked in.

The table lists this clonotype with many counts. The chain joins TRBV30 to TRBJ2-1; TRBD2 matches 7 bases. The CDR3 totals 15 residues. V was pared by 0 bases and J by 6 bases, with 8 bases of the junction left unmatched. Germline-derived CDR1 and CDR2 are GTSNPN and SVGIG (reference sequence). The CDR3 DNA is TGTGCCTGGAGTGTTTTGCGGGGGTTTCGCAATGAGCAGTTCTTC. This gives the protein CAWSVLRGFRNEQFF.

This clonotype was seen more than once but under ten times. The gene calls are TRBV29-1 and TRBJ2-1, with TRBD1 matching over 11 bases. Trimming took 6 bases from V and 6 from J; bases not matched to a gene: 7. This CDR3 has 14 amino acids. Germline CDR1 reads SQVTM; CDR2 reads ANQGSEA. This CDR3 is CSVETGQGGNEQFF. The DNA for the CDR3 is TGCAGCGTGGAAACGGGACAGGGGGGCAATGAGCAGTTCTTC.

As to this clonotype: A much larger clone differs from this one at a single base, so this may be a read error. The chain links TRBV5-6 to TRBJ2-3; D unclear. The germline V gene has CDR1 SGHDT and CDR2 YYEEEE. This CDR3 contains 11 residues. With 5 bases removed from V and 8 bases from J, the gap between germline ends came to 9 bases. The DNA for the CDR3 is TGTGCCAGCAGGCACGCAGGTACGCAGTATTTT. This gives the protein CASRHAGTQYF.

This clonotype was counted many times. The J gene is TRBJ2-2, the V gene TRBV12-3 or TRBV12-4, with D perhaps matching TRBD1 (6 bases). V was clipped by 6 bases and J by 6 bases, with 20 bases between them. The CDR3 length is 16 residues. In DNA form, the CDR3 reads TGTGCCAGCAGCAAAAGCCGGCAGGGGTTCGCCGGGGAGCTGTTTTTT. Protein: CASSKSRQGFAGELFF.

This clonotype was seen repeatedly, ten times or more. V and J are TRBV12-3 or TRBV12-4 and TRBJ1-1; tentatively, D is TRBD1 (6 bases). This CDR3 contains 14 residues. The germline V and J ends were trimmed by 0 bases and 5 bases, with 10 bases remaining between them. CDR3: CASSLATGFTEAFF. The DNA of the CDR3 is TGTGCCAGCAGTTTAGCAACAGGGTTTACTGAAGCTTTCTTT.

V and J are TRBV24-1 and TRBJ2-3; D is ambiguous. V dropped 1 base and J dropped 7 bases, with 11 bases sitting between them. CDR3 length: 14 residues. Germline CDR1 KGHDR, CDR2 SFDVKD. The CDR3 reads CATSDFMSAYTQYF. The CDR3 nucleotides are TGTGCCACCAGTGATTTTATGTCGGCTTATACGCAGTATTTT.

This clonotype was detected a few times. The CDR3 loop reads CASSSGLAGGNTGELFF. CDR3 DNA sequence: TGTGCCAGCAGTTCCGGACTAGCGGGAGGCAACACCGGGGAGCTGTTTTTT. The V and J genes are TRBV27 and TRBJ2-2, with TRBD2 matching 14 bases. V gave up 4 bases and J gave up 2 bases; unmatched junction bases: 3. CDR1 MNHEY and CDR2 SMNVEV come from the germline V gene (reference sequence). The CDR3 spans 17 residues.

About this clonotype itself: This may come from a read error, since a much larger clone is one base off. The chain joins TRBV28 to TRBJ2-5; TRBD2 matches at 8 bases. This CDR3 contains 14 residues. CDR1 and CDR2 (germline): MDHEN, SYDVKM. The CDR3 is CASSIRGGAEAQYF. The CDR3, as DNA: TGTGCCAGCAGTATACGGGGGGGGGCAGAGGCCCAGTACTTC.

The CDR3 DNA reads as TGTGCCAGCAGTGACACCCTTGGGCGGGAGGCCGGCGAGCAGTACTTC. As protein: CASSDTLGREAGEQYF. The rearrangement links TRBV25-1 to TRBJ2-7; 8 bases are a match to TRBD2. This CDR3 spans 16 amino acids. Germline trimming cut 3 bases from V and 6 bases from J; bases unmatched to any gene: 13. Per germline, CDR1 MGHDK and CDR2 SYGVNS.

This clonotype occurred many times. In nucleotides, the CDR3 is TGCGCCAGCAGTACCGGATACAATGAGCAGTTCTTC. Residues: CASSTGYNEQFF. J is TRBJ2-1 and V is TRBV5-1; D uncertain. V was clipped by 5 bases and J by 4 bases, with 7 bases between them. The CDR3 contains 12 residues. Germline V gives CDR1 SGHRS, CDR2 YFSETQ.

The table lists this clonotype with many counts. The chain links TRBV16 to TRBJ1-5; 7 positions agree with TRBD1. The CDR3 runs to 16 residues. From germline, CDR1 is KGHSY and CDR2 FQNENV. V was pared by 2 bases and J by 0 bases, with 4 bases of the junction left unmatched. The CDR3 bases are TGTGCCAGCAGCCAAGGACAGGAGCTTAGCAATCAGCCCCAGCATTTT. The encoded protein is CASSQGQELSNQPQHF.

At least ten counts were recorded for this clonotype. The chain is built from TRBV7-9 and TRBJ1-6, with 8 bases fitting TRBD1. V shed 4 bases, J shed 10 bases, and the junction held 12 bases outside the gene matches. Germline V CDR1 and CDR2: SEHNR, FQNEAQ (reference sequence). The CDR3 sequence is 16 residues long. The CDR3 DNA sequence: TGTGCCAGCAGCTCGAACCGGGACAGGACTGGATCACCCCTCCACTTT. Protein: CASSSNRDRTGSPLHF.

This clonotype was seen ten or more times. The V gene is TRBV9, the J gene TRBJ2-3, with D perhaps matching TRBD1 or TRBD2 (5 bases each). The CDR3 contains 15 residues. V lost 4 bases and J 0 bases, leaving 12 bases between the germline ends. Germline CDR1 is SGDLS and CDR2 is YYNGEE. CDR3 residues: CASSPWDGSTDTQYF. The CDR3, as DNA: TGTGCCAGCAGCCCATGGGACGGTAGCACAGATACGCAGTATTTT.

This clonotype was observed at least ten times. The V gene is TRBV7-9, the J gene TRBJ2-3; the D gene is possibly TRBD1 (6 bases). The V end lost 0 bases, the J end lost 0 bases, and 13 bases lay between the germline ends. CDR1 and CDR2 from the germline V gene are SEHNR and FQNEAQ (reference sequence). The CDR3 has 17 amino acids. As DNA, the CDR3 is TGTGCCAGCAGCTTAGCATTGTGGGACACAAGCACAGATACGCAGTATTTT. This sequence encodes CASSLALWDTSTDTQYF. Together with reference TRBV7-9 and TRBJ2-3, the CDR3 gives the full variable domain: DTGVSQNPRHKITKRGQNVTFRCDPISEHNRLYWYRQTLGQGPEFLTYFQNEAQLEKSRLLSDRFSAERPKGSFSTLEIQRTEQGDSAMYLCASSLALWDTSTDTQYFGPGTRLTVL.

This clonotype appeared many times. The J gene is TRBJ2-7, the V gene TRBV7-2; TRBD2 aligns across 8 bases. This CDR3 has 17 amino acids. After removal of 1 base from V and 5 bases from J, the junction contained 13 bases not matched to a gene. CDR1 SGHTA and CDR2 FQGNSA come from the germline V gene. CDR3 DNA: TGTGCCAGCAGCTTAGAAGTCGCCGGGAGGGCCCGGAACGAGCAGTACTTC. Translating it yields CASSLEVAGRARNEQYF. Based on the CDR3 plus reference TRBV7-2 and TRBJ2-7, the full variable domain is GAGVSQSPSNKVTEKGKDVELRCDPISGHTALYWYRQSLGQGLEFLIYFQGNSAPDKSGLPSDRFSAERTGGSVSTLTIQRTQQEDSAVYLCASSLEVAGRARNEQYFGPGTRLTVT.

The genes are TRBV7-6 and TRBJ1-5; no definite D call. Germline V lookup: CDR1 SGHVS, CDR2 FNYEAQ. V lost 8 bases, J lost 5 bases, and 13 bases lay in between. The CDR3 sequence is 13 residues long. CDR3 region: CASASGAHQPQHF. The CDR3 DNA is TGTGCCAGCGCCTCGGGAGCCCATCAGCCCCAGCATTTT.

On this clonotype itself: This may be a read error: a much more frequent sequence differs by one nucleotide. The J gene is TRBJ2-7, the V gene TRBV20-1, with 11 bases matching TRBD2. With V trimmed by 0 bases and J by 5 bases, 18 bases remained unmatched. This CDR3 has 19 amino acids. In germline, CDR1 is DFQATT, CDR2 SNEGSKA (reference sequence). The CDR3 sequence is CSARDGFGGLAGGRDEQYF. Written as DNA, the CDR3 is TGCAGTGCTAGAGATGGGTTCGGGGGGTTAGCGGGAGGGCGAGACGAGCAGTACTTC.

This clonotype was seen at least ten times. The J gene is TRBJ1-5, the V gene TRBV7-9; no definite D call. Germline V gene lookup returns CDR1 SEHNR and CDR2 FQNEAQ (reference sequence). V shed 1 base and J shed 7 bases, with 14 bases lying between them. CDR3 length: 15 amino acids. The CDR3 loop is CASSLGKGREQPQHF. The CDR3 coding sequence is TGTGCCAGCAGCTTAGGTAAAGGGAGGGAGCAGCCCCAGCATTTT.

Comment on this clonotype: One junction end disagrees with the germline gene, perhaps due to a read error. This rearrangement joins TRBV19 to TRBJ2-2, with TRBD1 as a possible D gene (5 bases). The CDR3 runs 16 residues. The V gene's germline CDR1 is LNHDA and CDR2 SQIVND (reference sequence). The CDR3 spells CASSTGSRSNTGELFF. CDR3 coding DNA: TGTGCCAGCAGTACAGGCAGCCGCTCGAACACCGGGGAGCTGTTTTTT.

At least ten counts were recorded for this clonotype. The chain combines TRBV9 with TRBJ2-7, with 7 nucleotides matching TRBD1. The V gene end was trimmed by 3 bases and the J gene end by 2 bases; junction bases not matched to a gene: 11. This CDR3 region has 16 residues. Germline assignment: CDR1 SGDLS and CDR2 YYNGEE. The CDR3 sequence is CASSDPRDSQTYEQYF. DNA of the CDR3: TGTGCCAGCAGCGACCCGAGGGACAGCCAAACCTACGAGCAGTACTTC.

This clonotype was observed a few times. The chain employs TRBV19 and TRBJ2-2; D gene unclear. The V end was cut by 1 base, the J end by 1 base, with 7 bases between. The CDR3 extends over 15 amino acids. CDR1 is LNHDA and CDR2 is SQIVND in the germline V gene (reference sequence). The CDR3 here is CASSIGWGNTGELFF. The CDR3 coding sequence is TGTGCCAGTAGTATAGGTTGGGGGAACACCGGGGAGCTGTTTTTT. The full variable domain, rest sourced from reference TRBV19 and TRBJ2-2, is DGGITQSPKYLFRKEGQNVTLSCEQNLNHDAMYWYRQDPGQGLRLIYYSQIVNDFQKGDIAEGYSVSREKKESFPLTVTSAQKNPTAFYLCASSIGWGNTGELFFGEGSRLTVL.

A remark on this clonotype: Just one base apart from a much larger clone, this may be a read error. The genes are TRBV6-2 or TRBV6-3 and TRBJ1-1; D possibly corresponds to TRBD1 (6 bases). The germline gives CDR1 MNHEY, CDR2 SVGEGT. The CDR3 has 17 residues. In nucleotides, the CDR3 is TGTGTCAGCAGTTACTCAACAGGGCCCCAGCTGAACACTGAAGCTTTCTTT. It codes for CVSSYSTGPQLNTEAFF.

This clonotype was seen ten or more times. The chain is built from TRBV7-9 and TRBJ1-2; D possibly corresponds to TRBD1 (5 bases). The CDR3 has 15 amino acids. Trimming stripped 1 base from V and 2 bases from J, with 11 bases between. The germline gives CDR1 SEHNR, CDR2 FQNEAQ (reference sequence). DNA for the CDR3: TGTGCCAGCAGCTTAGGGGGGGAATTAAACTATGGCTACACCTTC. The encoded protein is CASSLGGELNYGYTF.